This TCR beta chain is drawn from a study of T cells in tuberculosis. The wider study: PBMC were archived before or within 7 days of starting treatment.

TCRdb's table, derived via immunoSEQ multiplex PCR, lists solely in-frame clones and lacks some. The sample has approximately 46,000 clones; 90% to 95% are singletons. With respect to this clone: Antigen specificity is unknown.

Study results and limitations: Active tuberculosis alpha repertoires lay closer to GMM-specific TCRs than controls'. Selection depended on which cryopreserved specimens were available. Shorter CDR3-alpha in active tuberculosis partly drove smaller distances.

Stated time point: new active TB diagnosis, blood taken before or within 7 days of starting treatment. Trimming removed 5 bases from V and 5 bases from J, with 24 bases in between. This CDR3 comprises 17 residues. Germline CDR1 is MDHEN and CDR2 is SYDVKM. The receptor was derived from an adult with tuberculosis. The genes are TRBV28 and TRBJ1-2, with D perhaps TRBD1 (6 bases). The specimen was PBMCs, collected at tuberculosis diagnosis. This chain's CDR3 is CASSPYPAGGAIYGYTF. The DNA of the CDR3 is TGTGCCAGCAGTCCCTACCCCGCGGGGGGCGCCATTTATGGCTACACCTTC.